This T cell receptor (beta chain) was found in a study of T cell changes during pregnancy in multiple sclerosis (dated by TCRdb to the late 2010s). For context, the study as a whole: The study looked at changes in the T cell repertoire across pregnancy in women with multiple sclerosis.

From a lookup of the germline V gene, CDR1 and CDR2 are SGDLS and YYNGEE. Trimming takes 2 bases from V and 2 bases from J, and the germline ends sit 12 bases apart. The CDR3 goes from the cysteine to the phenylalanine over 15 residues. Only CDR3 DNA remains: 45 bases, in frame from the first base. With respect to this clone: It lacks a known antigen. No base qualities exist here, and no much larger clone lies one base off it.

The library was produced with the immunoSEQ multiplex PCR assay. TCRdb stores this immuneACCESS table with in-frame sequences only. Part of the clones is absent; in the studies checked, under half of the shortfall reflects unresolved V genes, and no reason is known for the rest. This sample lists some 71,000 clones; 91% were detected once. The ten most abundant clones make up roughly 0.29% of the sample. The material sequenced was CD4+ T cells from peripheral blood mononuclear cells, taken in the third trimester of pregnancy. The chain was built from TRBV9 and TRBJ2-3; TRBD2 is a weak D gene call, 6 bases matching. The sequence derives from a female donor in good health, enrolled as a control in a pregnancy study. The DNA is as follows: TGTGCCAGCAGCGTCGGGACTCTCCCCACAGATACGCAGTATTTT. This yields the protein CASSVGTLPTDTQYF.